These T cell receptor beta chains were read from a single sample in a study of cytomegalovirus exposure and HLA in healthy donors. The assay was immunoSEQ multiplex PCR, and TCRdb's table has in-frame clones only and misses some. Of 130,000 to 150,000 clones in the sample, approximately 88% were seen once. The sample taken for sequencing was PBMCs. These TCRs come from a man aged 18 to 29 in good health and CMV-seropositive. The CDR3 runs from the conserved cysteine through the conserved F or W. The order of the fields is clone size, J gene, V gene, D gene, CDR3 protein, CDR3 DNA. D genes are given only for firm matches. Not every row has a clone size; where given, it reads once, few, many or a size class.

>NA|TRBJ2-7|TRBV5-6|NA
CASRPGSSYEQYF
TGTGCCAGCAGGCCCGGGAGCTCCTACGAGCAGTACTTC
>NA|TRBJ2-7|TRBV19|TRBD2
CASDSGRAVNEQYF
TGTGCCTCGGATAGCGGGAGGGCCGTGAACGAGCAGTACTTC
>NA|TRBJ2-1|TRBV7-3|TRBD2
CASSDSSGGYNEQFF
TGTGCCAGCAGCGACTCTAGCGGGGGTTACAATGAGCAGTTCTTC
>NA|TRBJ2-1|TRBV6-5|NA
CASNQGQRYNEQFF
TGTGCCAGCAACCAAGGACAGCGCTACAATGAGCAGTTCTTC
>NA|TRBJ2-7|TRBV7-9|TRBD2
CASSLGWTSGPYEQYF
TGTGCCAGCAGCTTAGGGTGGACTAGCGGCCCCTACGAGCAGTACTTC
>once|TRBJ1-4|TRBV4-1|NA
CASSPAGNLIEKLFF
TGCGCCAGCAGCCCCGCAGGGAATTTAATTGAAAAACTGTTTTTT
>once|TRBJ2-7|TRBV9|NA
CASSVVEGTYEQYF
TGTGCCAGCAGCGTAGTTGAGGGTACCTACGAGCAGTACTTC
>NA|TRBJ2-5|TRBV4-2|TRBD1
CASSQERGQGRAQETQYF
TGTGCCAGCAGCCAAGAAAGGGGGCAGGGGAGAGCTCAAGAGACCCAGTACTTC
>NA|TRBJ1-1|TRBV6-5|NA
CASRPDAGTEAFF
TGTGCCAGCAGGCCCGACGCGGGCACTGAAGCTTTCTTT
>few|TRBJ1-1|TRBV29-1|TRBD1
CSVAYRGTEAFF
TGCAGCGTCGCCTACAGGGGTACTGAAGCTTTCTTT